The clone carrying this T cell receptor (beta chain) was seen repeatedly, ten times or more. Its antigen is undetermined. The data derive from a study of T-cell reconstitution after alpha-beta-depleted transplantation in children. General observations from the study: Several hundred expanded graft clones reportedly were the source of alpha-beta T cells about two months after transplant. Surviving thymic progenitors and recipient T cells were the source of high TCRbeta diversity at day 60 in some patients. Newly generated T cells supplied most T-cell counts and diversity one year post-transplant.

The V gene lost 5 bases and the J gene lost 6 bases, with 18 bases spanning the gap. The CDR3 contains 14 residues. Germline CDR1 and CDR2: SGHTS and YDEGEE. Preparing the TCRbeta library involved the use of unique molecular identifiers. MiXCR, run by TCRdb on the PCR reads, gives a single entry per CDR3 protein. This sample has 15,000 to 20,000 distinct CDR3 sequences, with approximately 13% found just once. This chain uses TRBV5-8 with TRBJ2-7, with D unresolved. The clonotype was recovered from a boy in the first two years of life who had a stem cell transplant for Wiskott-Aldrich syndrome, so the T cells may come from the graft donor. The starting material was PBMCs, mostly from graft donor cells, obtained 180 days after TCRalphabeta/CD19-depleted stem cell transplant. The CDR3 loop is CASRISGSLSEQYF. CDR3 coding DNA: TGTGCCAGCAGGATTTCAGGATCCCTGAGCGAGCAGTACTTC.